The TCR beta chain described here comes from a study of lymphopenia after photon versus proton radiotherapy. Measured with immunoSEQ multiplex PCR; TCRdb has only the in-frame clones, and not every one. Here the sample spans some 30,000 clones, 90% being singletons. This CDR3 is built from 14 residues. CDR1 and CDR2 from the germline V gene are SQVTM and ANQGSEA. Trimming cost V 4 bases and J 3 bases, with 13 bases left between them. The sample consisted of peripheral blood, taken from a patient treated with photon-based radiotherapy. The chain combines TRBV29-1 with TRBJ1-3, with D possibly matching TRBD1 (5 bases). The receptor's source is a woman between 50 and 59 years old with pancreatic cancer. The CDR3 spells CSVGLGQSGNTIYF. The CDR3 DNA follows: TGCAGCGTTGGATTGGGGCAGAGTGGAAACACCATATATTTT.